These 5 T cell receptor beta chains were sequenced from one sample in a study of shared clonotypes between healthy human individuals. As defined, naive CD8 cells were CD45RO-negative and positively selected for CCR7, with terminally differentiated effector memory CD45RA+ cells excluded. The protocol was immunoSEQ multiplex PCR, while the TCRdb copy is restricted to in-frame clones and leaves out a portion. Here the sample spans about 600,000 clones, about 95% being singletons. The sample taken for sequencing was naive CD8+ T cells sorted from blood. Every receptor here comes from a young woman in good health.

The chain carries TRBV19 and TRBJ2-3; possible D gene TRBD2, 6 bases. V gave up 7 bases and J gave up 2 bases, with 28 bases separating them. Germline V CDR1 and CDR2: LNHDA, SQIVND (reference sequence). The CDR3 is 19 residues long. The chain's CDR3 is CASTTRPGISSAHTDTQYF. In DNA form, the CDR3 reads TGTGCCAGTACCACACGACCCGGGATATCTAGCGCCCACACAGATACGCAGTATTTT.

The V and J genes are TRBV11-3 and TRBJ2-1, with 7 positions matching TRBD2. V dropped 1 base and J dropped 6; count of bases not matched to a gene: 6. The CDR3 consists of 15 residues. Germline values: CDR1 SGHNT, CDR2 YENEEA. Here the CDR3 reads CASSLGGRATNEQFF. The CDR3 coding sequence is TGTGCCAGCAGCTTAGGGGGGAGGGCCACCAATGAGCAGTTCTTC.

The rearrangement links TRBV11-2 to TRBJ1-5; D gene uncertain. With 1 base removed from V and 6 bases from J, the gap between germline ends came to 7 bases. The germline V gene has CDR1 SGHAT and CDR2 FQNNGV. The CDR3 totals 13 residues. CDR3 DNA sequence: TGTGCCAGCAGCTTAGTATATGGTCAGCCCCAGCATTTT. This sequence encodes CASSLVYGQPQHF.

The V gene is TRBV29-1, the J gene TRBJ1-2, with unresolved D. With 6 bases removed from V and 8 bases from J, the gap between germline ends came to 25 bases. Germline CDR1 is SQVTM and CDR2 is ANQGSEA. This CDR3 region has 15 residues. The CDR3 loop reads CSVAEEARKSFGYTF. The CDR3 nucleotides read TGCAGCGTGGCGGAGGAGGCGAGAAAATCATTCGGCTACACCTTC.

The chain has TRBV28 and TRBJ2-1; the D gene is possibly TRBD2 (6 bases). Deletions cut 2 bases from V and 1 base from J, with 18 bases between. Germline CDR1 and CDR2: MDHEN and SYDVKM. The CDR3 spans 18 residues. The CDR3 sequence: CASSLAGRRESSYNEQFF. The CDR3, as DNA: TGTGCCAGCAGTTTAGCTGGGAGACGGGAGAGTTCCTACAATGAGCAGTTCTTC. The entire variable domain, with the rest obtained from reference TRBV28 and TRBJ2-1, is as follows: DVKVTQSSRYLVKRTGEKVFLECVQDMDHENMFWYRQDPGLGLRLIYFSYDVKMKEKGDIPEGYSVSREKKERFSLILESASTNQTSMYLCASSLAGRRESSYNEQFFGPGTRLTVL.